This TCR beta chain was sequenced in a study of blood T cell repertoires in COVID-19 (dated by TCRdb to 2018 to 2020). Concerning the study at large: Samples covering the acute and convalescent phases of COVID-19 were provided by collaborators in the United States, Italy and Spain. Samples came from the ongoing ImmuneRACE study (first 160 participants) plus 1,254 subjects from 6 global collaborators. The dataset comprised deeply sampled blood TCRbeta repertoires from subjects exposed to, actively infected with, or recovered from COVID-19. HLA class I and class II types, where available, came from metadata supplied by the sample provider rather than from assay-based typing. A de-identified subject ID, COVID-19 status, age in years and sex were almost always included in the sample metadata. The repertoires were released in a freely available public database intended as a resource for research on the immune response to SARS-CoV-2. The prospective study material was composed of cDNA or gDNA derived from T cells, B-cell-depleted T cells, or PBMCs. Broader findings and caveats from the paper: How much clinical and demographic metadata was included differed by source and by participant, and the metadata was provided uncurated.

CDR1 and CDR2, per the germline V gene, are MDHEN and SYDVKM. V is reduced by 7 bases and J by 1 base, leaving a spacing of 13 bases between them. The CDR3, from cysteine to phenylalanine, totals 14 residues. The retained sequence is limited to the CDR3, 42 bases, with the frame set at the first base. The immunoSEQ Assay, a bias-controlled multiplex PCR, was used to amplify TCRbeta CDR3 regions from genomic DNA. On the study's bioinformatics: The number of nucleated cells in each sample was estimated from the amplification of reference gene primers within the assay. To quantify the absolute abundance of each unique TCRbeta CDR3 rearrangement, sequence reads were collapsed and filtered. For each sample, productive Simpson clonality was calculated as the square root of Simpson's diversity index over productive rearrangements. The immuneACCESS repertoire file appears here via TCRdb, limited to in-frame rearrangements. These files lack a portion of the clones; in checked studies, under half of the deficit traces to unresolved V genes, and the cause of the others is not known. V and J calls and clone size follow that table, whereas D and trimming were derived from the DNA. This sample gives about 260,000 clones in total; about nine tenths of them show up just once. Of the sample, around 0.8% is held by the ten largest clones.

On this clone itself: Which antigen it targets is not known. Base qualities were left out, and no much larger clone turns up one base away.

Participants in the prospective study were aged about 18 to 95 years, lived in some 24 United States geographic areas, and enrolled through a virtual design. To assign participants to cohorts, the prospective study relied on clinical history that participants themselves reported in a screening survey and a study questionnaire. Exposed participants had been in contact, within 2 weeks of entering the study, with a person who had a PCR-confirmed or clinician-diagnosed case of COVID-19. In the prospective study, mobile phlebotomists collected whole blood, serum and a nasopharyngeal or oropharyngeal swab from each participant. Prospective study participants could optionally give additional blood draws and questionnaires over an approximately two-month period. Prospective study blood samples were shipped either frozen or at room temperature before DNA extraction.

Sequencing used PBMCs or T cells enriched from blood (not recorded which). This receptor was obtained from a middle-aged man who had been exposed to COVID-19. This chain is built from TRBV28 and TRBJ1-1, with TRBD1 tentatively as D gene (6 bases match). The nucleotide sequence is TGTGCCAGCACCCTACAGGGCGGGAACACTGAAGCTTTCTTT. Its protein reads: CASTLQGGNTEAFF.